The 23 T cell receptor beta chains reported below all come from one sample, sequenced in a study of identical twins. Each CDR3 protein is one row after TCRdb ran MiXCR on the 5' RACE reads. The data show approximately 500,000 distinct CDR3 sequences, 20% to 30% seen once. The data also belong to a second study, concerning T cells expressing NK-cell markers.

Sample: CD4+ T cells sorted from blood. The receptors were gathered from a woman aged 18-29 years in good health.

This rearrangement joins TRBV12-3 or TRBV12-4 to TRBJ2-6; D is unclear. V was pared by 1 base and J by 0 bases, with 4 bases between. CDR3 length: 15 residues. CDR3 in amino acids: CASSLEASGANVLTF. The CDR3 region has the DNA TGTGCCAGCAGTTTAGAGGCCTCTGGGGCCAACGTCCTGACTTTC.

There are a few counts of this clonotype. The V and J genes are TRBV5-1 and TRBJ2-5; maybe TRBD2 (5 bases). The germline V and J ends were trimmed by 4 bases and 1 base, with 14 bases remaining between them. Germline V CDR1 and CDR2: SGHRS, YFSETQ. The CDR3 consists of 15 residues. In DNA, the CDR3 is TGCGCCAGCAGCCTTGAACGACGGGGCCAAGAGACCCAGTACTTC. It encodes CASSLERRGQETQYF.

The rearrangement uses TRBV3-1 and TRBJ2-7; TRBD2 agrees at 10 bases. This CDR3 spans 16 amino acids. Unmatched junction bases numbered 12, after V lost 2 bases and J lost 8 bases. Germline assignment: CDR1 LGHDT and CDR2 YNNKEL (reference sequence). The DNA of the CDR3 is TGTGCCAGCAGCCAATGGACTGGAGCGGGAGGGCCCCAGCAGTACTTC. Protein sequence: CASSQWTGAGGPQQYF.

This clonotype was detected a few times. The V call is TRBV27, the J call TRBJ2-3, with D uncertain. Per germline, CDR1 MNHEY and CDR2 SMNVEV (reference sequence). The CDR3 runs to 14 residues. V was trimmed by 4 bases and J by 0 bases, leaving 8 bases between them. This CDR3 is CASSYSKSTDTQYF. DNA for the CDR3: TGTGCCAGCAGTTATTCGAAGAGCACAGATACGCAGTATTTT.

At least ten counts were recorded for this clonotype. The J gene is TRBJ2-7, the V gene TRBV5-1; 11 nucleotides agree with TRBD2. V lost 4 bases, J lost 1 base, and 7 bases stayed unmatched. The germline gives CDR1 SGHRS, CDR2 YFSETQ. The CDR3 loop spans 16 amino acids. The CDR3 sequence: CASSPPTSGGSYEQYF. The CDR3 coding sequence is TGCGCCAGCAGCCCCCCAACTAGCGGGGGATCCTACGAGCAGTACTTC.

V is TRBV4-3 and J is TRBJ2-4, with a tentative D call TRBD1 (5 bases). With 1 base removed from V and 9 bases from J, the gap between germline ends came to 16 bases. The CDR3 sequence is 15 residues long. The germline V gene encodes CDR1 LGHNA and CDR2 YSLEER. The CDR3 DNA is TGCGCCAGCAGCCAAGGGAACTGGGGCGCGAGCATTCAGTACTTC. Its protein product is CASSQGNWGASIQYF.

This chain connects TRBV6-5 to TRBJ2-3, with TRBD2 matching 8 bases. In germline, CDR1 is MNHEY, CDR2 SVGAGI. This CDR3 is built from 15 residues. After removal of 2 bases from V and 5 bases from J, the junction contained 6 bases not matched to a gene. Written as DNA, the CDR3 is TGTGCCAGCAGTTACGTCGGGGGGGAGGTAGATACGCAGTATTTT. Translation: CASSYVGGEVDTQYF.

In its sample, this clonotype was seen a few times. This chain links TRBV3-1 with TRBJ2-3; unclear D gene. With 1 base removed from V and 2 bases from J, the gap between germline ends came to 4 bases. The CDR3 length is 13 residues. Germline lookup yields CDR1 LGHDT and CDR2 YNNKEL (reference sequence). The CDR3 nucleotides are TGTGCCAGCAGCCAAGTTACCACAGATACGCAGTATTTT. Its translation is CASSQVTTDTQYF.

V gene TRBV25-1 combines with J gene TRBJ2-7; 10 bases match TRBD2. CDR3 length equals 14 residues. V dropped 4 bases and J dropped 4; count of bases not matched to a gene: 4. The germline CDR1 and CDR2 sequences are MGHDK and SYGVNS. CDR3 sequence reads: CASSGSSGSYEQYF. DNA of the CDR3: TGTGCCAGCAGTGGATCTAGCGGGAGTTACGAGCAGTACTTC.

This clonotype was recorded a few times. This chain connects TRBV15 to TRBJ2-1; D assignment may be TRBD1 or TRBD2 (5 bases each). CDR1 is LNHNV, CDR2 YYDKDF, per germline (reference sequence). The CDR3 runs 15 residues. V gave up 0 bases and J gave up 4 bases, with 10 bases separating them. In nucleotides, the CDR3 is TGTGCCACCAGCAGAGAAGGGACCAAATACAATGAGCAGTTCTTC. Its protein product is CATSREGTKYNEQFF.

CDR3 sequence (DNA): TGCGCCAGCAGCTTGGCCCCGGAGGGGGAGCTGTTTTTT. Its protein product is CASSLAPEGELFF. The chain carries TRBV5-1 and TRBJ2-2; D is unresolved. V was trimmed by 0 bases and J by 8 bases, leaving 8 bases between them. The germline V gene has CDR1 SGHRS and CDR2 YFSETQ. This CDR3 is 13 amino acids long.

The V gene is TRBV11-3, the J gene TRBJ2-3, with a tentative D call TRBD1 (6 bases). Germline CDR1 SGHNT, CDR2 YENEEA. This CDR3 region has 16 residues. Trimming removed 3 bases from V and 5 bases from J, with 18 bases in between. The CDR3 sequence is CASSFRQEPVRDTQYF. The CDR3 region has the DNA TGTGCCAGCAGCTTCCGACAGGAGCCCGTCAGAGATACGCAGTATTTT.

In this sample, this clonotype turned up a few times. The chain is built from TRBV5-1 and TRBJ1-2; D call uncertain. Germline lookup yields CDR1 SGHRS and CDR2 YFSETQ. This CDR3 has 13 residues. V shed 0 bases and J shed 1 base, with 4 bases lying between them. CDR3 protein: CASSLAVNYGYTF. The DNA for the CDR3 is TGCGCCAGCAGCTTGGCTGTTAACTATGGCTACACCTTC.

The table lists this clonotype with a few counts. The chain has TRBV7-3 and TRBJ2-5, with 7 bases identical to TRBD2. V dropped 1 base and J dropped 5; count of bases not matched to a gene: 4. Germline assignment: CDR1 SGHTA and CDR2 FQGTGA. This CDR3 is built from 14 residues. Here the CDR3 reads CASSLMGGDETQYF. For the CDR3, the DNA is TGTGCCAGCAGCTTAATGGGGGGGGATGAGACCCAGTACTTC. The full variable domain, rest sourced from reference TRBV7-3 and TRBJ2-5, is GAGVSQTPSNKVTEKGKYVELRCDPISGHTALYWYRQSLGQGPEFLIYFQGTGAADDSGLPNDRFFAVRPEGSVSTLKIQRTERGDSAVYLCASSLMGGDETQYFGPGTRLLVL.

A few counts support this clonotype. The V and J genes are TRBV6-1 and TRBJ2-3, with D possibly matching TRBD1 (6 bases). Germline V lookup: CDR1 MNHNS, CDR2 SASEGT. This CDR3 spans 14 amino acids. The V and J ends lost 6 bases and 2 bases respectively, with 12 bases between them. The CDR3 protein is CASRRRQDTDTQYF. The DNA for the CDR3 is TGTGCCAGCAGAAGGCGACAGGACACAGATACGCAGTATTTT.

This clonotype was seen a handful of times. The J gene is TRBJ2-5, the V gene TRBV5-1; D may be TRBD2 (6 bases). This CDR3 has 15 residues. CDR1 and CDR2 from the germline V gene are SGHRS and YFSETQ. V lost 4 bases and J lost 7, with 20 bases in between. CDR3 in amino acids: CASSKKFSGEGTQYF. The CDR3 DNA reads TGCGCCAGCAGCAAAAAATTTAGCGGAGAGGGGACCCAGTACTTC.

The chain combines TRBV7-6 with TRBJ2-5, with 12 nucleotides matching TRBD2. Trimming removed 4 bases from V and 2 bases from J; junction bases left unmatched: 11. This CDR3 is 18 amino acids long. Germline V gene data show CDR1 as SGHVS and CDR2 as FNYEAQ. The DNA for the CDR3 is TGTGCCAGCAGCTCTAGCGGGGGGGCAGGAAGCACTCAAGAGACCCAGTACTTC. Translated, it gives CASSSSGGAGSTQETQYF.

This clonotype turned up a few times. The rearrangement links TRBV20-1 to TRBJ2-5; D is uncertain. In germline, CDR1 is DFQATT, CDR2 SNEGSKA (reference sequence). V dropped 3 bases and J dropped 2 bases, with 10 bases sitting between them. This CDR3 region has 13 residues. The CDR3 spells CSARRILQETQYF. The CDR3 DNA reads TGCAGTGCTAGGCGGATACTACAAGAGACCCAGTACTTC.

The J gene is TRBJ2-3, the V gene TRBV4-3; D gene uncertain. The CDR3 is 18 residues long. Trimming removed 2 bases from V and 0 bases from J, with 18 bases in between. The germline CDR1 and CDR2 sequences are LGHNA and YSLEER. CDR3 residues: CASSQTPPSLWSTDTQYF. CDR3 in DNA: TGCGCCAGCAGCCAAACACCCCCGTCCCTGTGGAGCACAGATACGCAGTATTTT.

V gene TRBV4-3 combines with J gene TRBJ2-3, with 9 bases matching TRBD2. The CDR3 runs to 15 residues. Germline V lookup: CDR1 LGHNA, CDR2 YSLEER. J lost 2 bases, V lost 5 bases, and 5 bases had no gene match. The CDR3 nucleotides are TGCGCCAGCAGCACGCGACTAGCGGCCACAGATACGCAGTATTTT. Amino acid sequence: CASSTRLAATDTQYF.

This clonotype was seen at least ten times. The CDR3 region is CASSPRRGNTEAFF. The CDR3 DNA is TGTGCCAGCAGCCCCCGGAGGGGGAACACTGAAGCTTTCTTT. The chain joins TRBV11-3 to TRBJ1-1; maybe TRBD1 (5 bases). Trimming cost V 5 bases and J 1 base, with 11 bases left between them. The germline V gene encodes CDR1 SGHNT and CDR2 YENEEA. The CDR3 totals 14 residues.

This clonotype has more than one count but fewer than ten. CDR3 in DNA: TGTGCCATCAGTGCGATAGCGGGGGGGACCTACAATGAGCAGTTCTTC. Its protein product is CAISAIAGGTYNEQFF. The chain is built from TRBV10-3 and TRBJ2-1; TRBD2 matches at 11 bases. Germline assignment: CDR1 ENHRY and CDR2 SYGVKD. This CDR3 is built from 16 residues. Trimming removed 4 bases from V and 2 bases from J; junction bases left unmatched: 4.

This clonotype occurred a few times. J is TRBJ2-7 and V is TRBV12-3 or TRBV12-4; D not certain. Between the trimmed V and J ends, which lost 5 bases and 3 bases, there was a span of 8 bases. The CDR3 extends over 12 amino acids. The CDR3 loop is CASSNRGYEQYF. As DNA, the CDR3 is TGTGCCAGCAGTAATAGAGGCTACGAGCAGTACTTC.